These T cell receptor beta chains were read from a single sample in a study of cytomegalovirus exposure and HLA in healthy donors. The data were produced by immunoSEQ multiplex PCR, yet TCRdb's version contains in-frame clones alone and is incomplete. The table shows under 150,000 clones, with more than 80% occurring only once. Sequencing was done on a sample of PBMCs. The receptors come from a woman aged 35 to 49 in good health and CMV-seropositive. Both conserved end residues are trimmed from each CDR3. D genes are given only for firm matches. Expanded clones get a size class; other rows say once, few or many, or leave the size out.

V	size	D	CDR3
TRBV7-8	once	TRBD1	ASSPTGVEQY
TRBV5-1	-	TRBD1	ASRQGANEQY
TRBV5-1	-	TRBD2	ASSLSGGKYEQY
TRBV19	-	TRBD1	ASSSGQFGGYT
TRBV19	-	-	ASAGKAGSPLH
TRBV11-1	-	-	ASSSFNVRVVNEQF
TRBV19	-	-	ASKAVMNTEAF
TRBV29-1	-	-	SVLEGAYGEQY
TRBV2	-	-	ASTTRGTQY
TRBV6-5	-	-	ASSYEAGVNEKLF
TRBV28	-	-	ASSLARGASNGYT
TRBV5-1	few	-	ASSLGERNEKLF
TRBV6-5	-	TRBD1	ASSYGTDNNYGYT
TRBV15	few	-	ATSEGGIQQEGLAAF
TRBV11-3	-	-	ASSLDGGGSAEAF
TRBV6-1	-	-	ASNEAGPYNSGANVLT
TRBV7-9	-	-	ASSTDSLLNTEAF
TRBV11-3	-	TRBD1	ASSRQGNYEQY
TRBV15	-	TRBD1	ATSRGQGADNQPQH
TRBV5-1	-	TRBD1	ASSSGQGGTGELF
TRBV27	-	TRBD1	ASSLSSVPGQGTSSYNEQF
TRBV30	-	TRBD1	AWTPGQDYNEQF
TRBV5-7	-	-	ASSLHRAVRDEKLF
TRBV6-6	-	-	ASSYSNRVKGEAF
TRBV7-2	few	-	ASSSAGPGNTIY
TRBV5-5	-	TRBD1	ASSLMMRGRDTEAF
TRBV7-2	-	-	ASSPFSYEQY
TRBV28	-	-	ASSPPGAYGYT
TRBV7-9	-	-	ASSLVSPGVGSAF
TRBV6-7	-	-	ASSYRGSVEYNEQF
TRBV21-1	-	-	ASSKLGSNYGYT
TRBV7-7	-	TRBD2	ASSLGLAGSTDTQY
TRBV4-2	-	-	ASSQGLGSETQY
TRBV5-1	-	-	ASSLGSGVYGYT
TRBV28	once	-	ASSPGQFSGNTIY
TRBV5-4	-	-	ASTTGLFGNTIY
TRBV19	-	-	ASSTPSGGNQPQH
TRBV6-6	-	-	ASRRDNSYEQY
TRBV7-2	once	-	ASSLTPPTGADEQF
TRBV2	-	TRBD1	ASSGQGVVGYEQY
TRBV5-1	-	-	ASSPGGGASYNEQF
TRBV19	-	-	ASSPTTSGNTEAF
TRBV6-1	-	TRBD1	ASSEWRQGAYNEQF
TRBV2	-	TRBD1	ASSLQGQGTEAF
TRBV2	-	TRBD1	ASSGGTGTRDTEAF
TRBV28	-	TRBD2	ASRSGGGRYEQY
TRBV6-5	once	TRBD2	ASSPSAAGGGEQY
TRBV6-6	-	TRBD1	ASSIATGVEKLF